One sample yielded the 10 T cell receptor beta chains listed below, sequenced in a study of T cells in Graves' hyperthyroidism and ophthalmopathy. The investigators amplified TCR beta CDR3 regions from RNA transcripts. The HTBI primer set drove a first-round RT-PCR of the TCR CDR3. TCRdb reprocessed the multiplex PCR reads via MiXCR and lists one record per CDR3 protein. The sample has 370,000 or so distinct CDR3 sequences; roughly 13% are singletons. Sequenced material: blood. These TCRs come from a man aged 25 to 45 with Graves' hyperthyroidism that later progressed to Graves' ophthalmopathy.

The CDR3 DNA sequence: TGTGCCAGCAGCTCCCGGGACAGGGGGGCCAACACCGGGGAGCTGTTTTTT. Its translation: CASSSRDRGANTGELFF. The V and J genes are TRBV9 and TRBJ2-2; 11 bases match TRBD1. The CDR3 extends over 17 amino acids. The junction had 7 bases not matched to a gene; V was cut back by 4 bases and J by 2 bases. Looked up from germline, CDR1 is SGDLS and CDR2 is YYNGEE.

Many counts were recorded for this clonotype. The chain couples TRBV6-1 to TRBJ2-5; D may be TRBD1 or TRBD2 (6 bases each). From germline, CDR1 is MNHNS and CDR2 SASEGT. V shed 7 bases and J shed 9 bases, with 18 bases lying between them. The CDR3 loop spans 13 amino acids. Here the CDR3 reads CASNSGGQGSQYF. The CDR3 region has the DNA TGTGCCAGCAATAGCGGAGGCCAGGGGTCCCAGTACTTC.

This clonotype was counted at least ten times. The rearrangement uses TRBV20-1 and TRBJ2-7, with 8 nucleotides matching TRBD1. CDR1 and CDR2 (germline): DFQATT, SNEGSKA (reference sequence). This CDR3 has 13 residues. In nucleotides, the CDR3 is TGCAGGGCCGGACAGGGAATACGCTACGAGCAGTACTTC. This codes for CRAGQGIRYEQYF.

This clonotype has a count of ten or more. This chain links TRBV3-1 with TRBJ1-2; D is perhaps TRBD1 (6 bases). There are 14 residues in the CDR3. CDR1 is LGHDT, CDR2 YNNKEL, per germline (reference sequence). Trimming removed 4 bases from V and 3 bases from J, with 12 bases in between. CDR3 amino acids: CASSLHRADYGYTF. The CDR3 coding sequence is TGTGCCAGCAGCCTTCACAGGGCCGACTATGGCTACACCTTC.

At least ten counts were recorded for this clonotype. The CDR3 DNA is TGTGCCACCCTAGGGACAGCTGGAAACACCATATATTTT. Its translation: CATLGTAGNTIYF. This chain joins TRBV2 and TRBJ1-3, with 7 nucleotides matching TRBD1. Germline V gene sequence: CDR1 SNHLY, CDR2 FYNNEI. V shed 10 bases and J 2 bases; nucleotides not matched to a gene: 5. This CDR3 has 13 residues.

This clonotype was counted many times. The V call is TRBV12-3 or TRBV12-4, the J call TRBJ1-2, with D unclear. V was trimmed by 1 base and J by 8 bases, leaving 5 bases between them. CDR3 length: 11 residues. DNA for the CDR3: TGTGCCAGCAGTTTAGGGAGGGGCTACACCTTC. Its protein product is CASSLGRGYTF.

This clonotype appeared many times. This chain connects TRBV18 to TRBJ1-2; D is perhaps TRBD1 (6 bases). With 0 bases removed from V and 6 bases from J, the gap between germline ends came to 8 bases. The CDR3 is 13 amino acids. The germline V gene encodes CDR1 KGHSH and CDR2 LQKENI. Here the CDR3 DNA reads TGTGCCAGCTCACCACCGCACAGGGATGGCTACACCTTC. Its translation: CASSPPHRDGYTF.

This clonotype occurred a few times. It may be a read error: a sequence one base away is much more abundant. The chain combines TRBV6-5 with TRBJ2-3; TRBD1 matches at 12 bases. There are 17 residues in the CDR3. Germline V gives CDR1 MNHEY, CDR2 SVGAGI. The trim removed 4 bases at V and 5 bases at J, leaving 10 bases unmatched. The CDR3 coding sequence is TGTGCCAGCAGTTTATGGGGACAGGGGGCTGTCATAGATACGCAGTATTTT. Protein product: CASSLWGQGAVIDTQYF.

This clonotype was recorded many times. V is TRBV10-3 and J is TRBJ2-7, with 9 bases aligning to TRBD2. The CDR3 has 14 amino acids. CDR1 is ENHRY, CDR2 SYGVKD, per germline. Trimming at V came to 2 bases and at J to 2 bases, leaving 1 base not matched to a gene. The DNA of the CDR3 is TGTGCCATCAGTGAGGCGGGGGGGGCCTACGAGCAGTACTTC. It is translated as CAISEAGGAYEQYF.

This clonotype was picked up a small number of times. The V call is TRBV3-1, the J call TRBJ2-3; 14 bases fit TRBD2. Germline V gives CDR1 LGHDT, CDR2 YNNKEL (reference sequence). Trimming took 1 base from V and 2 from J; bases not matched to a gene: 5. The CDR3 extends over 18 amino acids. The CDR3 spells CASSQGGLAGANTDTQYF. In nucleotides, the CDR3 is TGTGCCAGCAGCCAAGGGGGACTAGCGGGGGCCAACACAGATACGCAGTATTTT.